This passage covers 19 T cell receptor beta chains from one sample sequenced in a study of blood T cell repertoires in COVID-19. Sequencing was performed with immunoSEQ multiplex PCR; in TCRdb, only in-frame clones are kept and a portion is missing. The sample yields 200,000 to 250,000 clones, just over 85% seen once. The sequenced sample was PBMCs or T cells enriched from blood (not recorded which). These receptors were taken from a middle-aged woman with acute COVID-19.

This sequence joins TRBV7-3 and TRBJ2-1; tentative D call: TRBD2 (6 bases). The germline V and J ends were trimmed by 3 bases and 0 bases, with 12 bases remaining between them. This CDR3 has 16 amino acids. CDR1 and CDR2 from the germline V gene are SGHTA and FQGTGA. CDR3 coding DNA: TGTGCCAGCAGCTTTCAGCGGGCAGACTCCTACAATGAGCAGTTCTTC. Its protein is CASSFQRADSYNEQFF.

V gene TRBV28 combines with J gene TRBJ2-7; D ambiguous. Germline CDR1 reads MDHEN; CDR2 reads SYDVKM. The CDR3 runs 14 residues. V was pared by 7 bases and J by 0 bases, with 13 bases between. CDR3 loop: CASKRQQSSYEQYF. CDR3 DNA: TGTGCCAGCAAACGACAACAGAGCTCCTACGAGCAGTACTTC.

This chain joins TRBV19 and TRBJ2-4, with 8 positions matching TRBD1. Germline CDR1 and CDR2: LNHDA and SQIVND (reference sequence). Losses at the gene ends were 7 bases for V and 0 bases for J; bases not matched to a gene: 8. The CDR3 totals 16 residues. The CDR3 is CASTNRGDIAKNIQYF. CDR3 coding DNA: TGTGCCAGTACCAACAGGGGGGATATAGCCAAAAACATTCAGTACTTC.

This sequence joins TRBV5-8 and TRBJ2-3, with unresolved D. Trimming shortened V by 0 bases and J by 6 bases, and 8 bases separated the two germline ends. This CDR3 spans 13 amino acids. Germline lookup yields CDR1 SGHTS and CDR2 YDEGEE. The CDR3 is CASSLAMADTQYF. The CDR3 DNA is TGTGCCAGCAGCTTGGCCATGGCCGATACGCAGTATTTT.

This clone was recorded only once. This chain uses TRBV6-5 with TRBJ2-7, with D perhaps TRBD2 (6 bases). Germline-derived CDR1 and CDR2 are MNHEY and SVGAGI. This CDR3 has 13 amino acids. V lost 8 bases and J 5 bases, leaving 16 bases between the germline ends. CDR3 in DNA: TGTGCCAGCGCCGGGGACTCCAATGACGAGCAGTACTTC. Protein sequence: CASAGDSNDEQYF.

Comments on this clone: In the same sample, other DNA sequences code for this CDR3. The chain links TRBV12-3 or TRBV12-4 to TRBJ1-1; D possibly corresponds to TRBD1 (5 bases). The CDR3 extends over 13 amino acids. Trimming shortened V by 5 bases and J by 1 base, and 8 bases separated the two germline ends. The CDR3 bases are TGTGCCAGCAGTCTGACAGAGAACACTGAAGCTTTCTTT. As protein: CASSLTENTEAFF.

This sequence joins TRBV6-5 and TRBJ2-2; no definite D call. CDR1 and CDR2 (germline): MNHEY, SVGAGI. Trimming cost V 7 bases and J 6 bases, with 15 bases left between them. The CDR3 runs to 14 residues. The CDR3 DNA is TGTGCCAGCAAGCAGGATTTGGTTCCCGGGGAGCTGTTTTTT. Translation gives CASKQDLVPGELFF.

The CDR3 protein is CASRYGGGRADEQYF. As DNA, the CDR3 is TGTGCCAGCAGGTACGGTGGCGGGAGGGCCGACGAGCAGTACTTC. The chain recombines TRBV11-2 with TRBJ2-7; TRBD2 matches at 9 bases. The V gene's germline CDR1 is SGHAT and CDR2 FQNNGV. The CDR3 is 15 residues long. The ends lost 6 bases at V and 5 bases at J; junction bases unmatched: 11.

A few counts support this clone. CDR3 protein: CASSGSEGLAGARVTDTQYF. The CDR3, as DNA: TGTGCCAGCAGTGGGTCGGAGGGACTAGCGGGAGCACGTGTCACAGATACGCAGTATTTT. V is TRBV6-1 and J is TRBJ2-3; 14 bases fit TRBD2. CDR3 length equals 20 residues. CDR1 and CDR2 from the germline V gene are MNHNS and SASEGT. Trimming took 4 bases from V and 2 from J; bases not matched to a gene: 14.

This chain connects TRBV21-1 to TRBJ1-3. TRBV21-1 is described as a pseudogene. This CDR3 is built from 13 residues. CDR3 amino acids: CASTGGAGNTIYF. The CDR3 nucleotides read TGTGCCAGCACGGGGGGCGCTGGAAACACCATATATTTT.

The chain recombines TRBV25-1 with TRBJ1-6; D possibly corresponds to TRBD1 (5 bases). This CDR3 is built from 14 residues. In germline, CDR1 is MGHDK, CDR2 SYGVNS. V was shortened by 5 bases and J by 10 bases, with 15 bases between the two germline ends. In DNA, the CDR3 is TGTGCCAGCAGTTGGGACCTTGCGGGATCACCCCTCCACTTT. It codes for CASSWDLAGSPLHF. The variable domain in full, with the rest retrieved from reference TRBV25-1 and TRBJ1-6, is EADIYQTPRYLVIGTGKKITLECSQTMGHDKMYWYQQDPGMELHLIHYSYGVNSTEKGDLSSESTVSRIRTEHFPLTLESARPSHTSQYLCASSWDLAGSPLHFGNGTRLTVT.

The chain employs TRBV25-1 and TRBJ1-2, with 10 bases matching TRBD1. Trimming removed 3 bases from V and 5 bases from J; junction bases left unmatched: 9. CDR1 and CDR2 from the germline V gene are MGHDK and SYGVNS. CDR3 size: 16 residues. This CDR3 is CASSDMRQGASYGYTF. CDR3 sequence (DNA): TGTGCCAGCAGTGATATGAGACAGGGGGCTAGTTATGGCTACACCTTC.

The rearrangement links TRBV4-3 to TRBJ2-3, with 10 bases identical to TRBD2. Germline values: CDR1 LGHNA, CDR2 YSLEER. Trimming cost V 0 bases and J 2 bases; bases outside gene matches: 14. This CDR3 contains 20 residues. The CDR3 region is CASSQDVQREGRSNTDTQYF. The CDR3 DNA reads as TGCGCCAGCAGCCAAGATGTCCAGCGGGAGGGCCGATCGAACACAGATACGCAGTATTTT.

The rearrangement uses TRBV28 and TRBJ2-1; 8 bases align to TRBD2. CDR3 size: 16 residues. Germline CDR1 is MDHEN and CDR2 is SYDVKM. V lost 4 bases to trimming and J lost 2 bases; unmatched junction nucleotides: 7. The chain's CDR3 is CASSSPGGLTYNEQFF. The CDR3 DNA sequence: TGTGCCAGCAGTTCCCCGGGAGGGCTGACCTACAATGAGCAGTTCTTC.

This clone occurred once. V usage is TRBV28 and J usage is TRBJ1-5; 7 nucleotides match TRBD1. The CDR3 totals 14 residues. Germline V gives CDR1 MDHEN, CDR2 SYDVKM. Trimming removed 6 bases from V and 6 bases from J; junction bases left unmatched: 8. CDR3 residues: CASRPGQFSQPQHF. CDR3 bases: TGTGCCAGCAGACCGGGACAGTTTAGTCAGCCCCAGCATTTT.

CDR3 protein: CASSDGTTQNYGYTF. The CDR3 DNA reads TGTGCCAGCAGCGACGGGACAACCCAAAACTATGGCTACACCTTC. The chain employs TRBV9 and TRBJ1-2; the D gene is possibly TRBD1 (6 bases). Per the germline V gene, CDR1 is SGDLS and CDR2 is YYNGEE. This CDR3 is 15 amino acids long. V lost 3 bases and J lost 2, with 14 bases in between. The whole variable domain, filled in from reference TRBV9 and TRBJ1-2, reads DSGVTQTPKHLITATGQRVTLRCSPRSGDLSVYWYQQSLDQGLQFLIQYYNGEERAKGNILERFSAQQFPDLHSELNLSSLELGDSALYFCASSDGTTQNYGYTFGSGTRLTVV.

The chain is built from TRBV5-5 and TRBJ2-7, with D tentatively TRBD2 (5 bases). Trimming pared 0 bases from V and 3 bases from J, leaving 10 bases between. This CDR3 is 14 amino acids long. Germline CDR1 and CDR2: SGHKS and YYEKEE (reference sequence). The CDR3: CASSLGPGGYEQYF. DNA for the CDR3: TGTGCCAGCAGCTTGGGACCCGGAGGCTACGAGCAGTACTTC.

The chain is built from TRBV28 and TRBJ2-2; D not resolved. The germline CDR1 and CDR2 sequences are MDHEN and SYDVKM. The CDR3 extends over 11 amino acids. Trimming cost V 8 bases and J 7 bases, with 8 bases left between them. The CDR3 DNA sequence: TGTGCCAGCCATGCGAACGGGGAGCTGTTTTTT. This codes for CASHANGELFF.

The CDR3 DNA reads as TGTGCCAGCAGCTTGGCCTTACTTCAAGAGACCCAGTACTTC. Its translation: CASSLALLQETQYF. The chain combines TRBV5-5 with TRBJ2-5, with D unresolved. Between the trimmed V and J ends, which lost 0 bases and 2 bases, there was a span of 8 bases. In germline, CDR1 is SGHKS, CDR2 YYEKEE (reference sequence). The CDR3 is 14 amino acids.